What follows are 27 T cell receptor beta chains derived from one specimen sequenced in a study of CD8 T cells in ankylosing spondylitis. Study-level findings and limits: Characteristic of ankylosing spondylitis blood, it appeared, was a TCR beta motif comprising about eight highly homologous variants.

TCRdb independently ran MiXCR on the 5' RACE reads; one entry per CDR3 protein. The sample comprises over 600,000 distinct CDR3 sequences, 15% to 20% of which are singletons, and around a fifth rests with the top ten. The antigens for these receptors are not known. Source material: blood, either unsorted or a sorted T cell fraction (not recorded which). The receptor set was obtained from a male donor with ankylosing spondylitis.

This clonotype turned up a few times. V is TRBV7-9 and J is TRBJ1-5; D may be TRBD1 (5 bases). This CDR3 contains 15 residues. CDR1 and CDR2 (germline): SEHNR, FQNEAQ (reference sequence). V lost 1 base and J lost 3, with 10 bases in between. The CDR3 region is CASSLGPGDNQPQHF. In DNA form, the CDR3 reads TGTGCCAGCAGCTTAGGGCCGGGGGACAATCAGCCCCAGCATTTT.

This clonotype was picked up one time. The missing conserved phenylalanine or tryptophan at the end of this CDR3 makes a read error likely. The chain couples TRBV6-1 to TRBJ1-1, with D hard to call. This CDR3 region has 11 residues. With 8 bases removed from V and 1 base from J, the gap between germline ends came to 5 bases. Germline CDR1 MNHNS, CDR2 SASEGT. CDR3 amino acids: CASARNTEAFY. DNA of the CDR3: TGTGCCAGCGCTCGGAACACTGAAGCTTTCTAT.

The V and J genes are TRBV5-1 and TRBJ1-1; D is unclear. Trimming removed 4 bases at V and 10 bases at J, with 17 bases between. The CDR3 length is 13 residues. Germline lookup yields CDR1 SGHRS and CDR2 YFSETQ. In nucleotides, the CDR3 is TGCGCCAGCAGCCGTTCTAACCCTATGAGAGCTTTCTTT. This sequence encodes CASSRSNPMRAFF.

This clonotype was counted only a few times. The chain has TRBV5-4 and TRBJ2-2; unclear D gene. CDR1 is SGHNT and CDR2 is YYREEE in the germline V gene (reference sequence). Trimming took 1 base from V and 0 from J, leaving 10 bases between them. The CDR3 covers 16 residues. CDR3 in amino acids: CASSLSRITNTGELFF. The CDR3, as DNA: TGTGCCAGCAGCTTGTCCAGGATTACGAACACCGGGGAGCTGTTTTTT. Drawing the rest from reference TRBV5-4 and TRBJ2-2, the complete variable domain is ETGVTQSPTHLIKTRGQQVTLRCSSQSGHNTVSWYQQALGQGPQFIFQYYREEENGRGNFPPRFSGLQFPNYSSELNVNALELDDSALYLCASSLSRITNTGELFFGEGSRLTVL.

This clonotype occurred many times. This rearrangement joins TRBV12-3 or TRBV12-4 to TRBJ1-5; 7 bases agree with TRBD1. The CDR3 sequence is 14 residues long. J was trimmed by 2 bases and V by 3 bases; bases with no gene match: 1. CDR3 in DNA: TGTGCCAGCAGTTTCGGACAGGGCAATCAGCCCCAGCATTTT. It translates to CASSFGQGNQPQHF.

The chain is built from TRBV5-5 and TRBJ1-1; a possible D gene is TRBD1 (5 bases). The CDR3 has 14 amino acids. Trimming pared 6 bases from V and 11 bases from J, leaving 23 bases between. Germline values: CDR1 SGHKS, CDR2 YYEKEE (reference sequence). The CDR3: CASNPDTRGFGAFF. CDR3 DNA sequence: TGTGCCAGCAACCCCGACACGAGGGGATTTGGGGCTTTCTTT.

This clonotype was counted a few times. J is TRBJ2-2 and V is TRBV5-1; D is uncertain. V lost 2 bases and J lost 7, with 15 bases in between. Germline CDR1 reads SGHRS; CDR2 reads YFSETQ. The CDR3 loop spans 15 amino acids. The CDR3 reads CASSFGPQRSGELFF. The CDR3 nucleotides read TGCGCCAGCAGCTTTGGTCCCCAGAGGAGCGGGGAGCTGTTTTTT.

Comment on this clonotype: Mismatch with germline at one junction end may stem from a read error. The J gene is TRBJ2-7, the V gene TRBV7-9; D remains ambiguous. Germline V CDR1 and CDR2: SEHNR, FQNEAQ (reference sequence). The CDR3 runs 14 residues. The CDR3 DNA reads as TGTGCCAGCAGCTTAATGGACGGAGCCGGCGAGCTGTACTTC. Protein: CASSLMDGAGELYF. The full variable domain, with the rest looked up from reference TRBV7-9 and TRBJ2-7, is DTGVSQNPRHKITKRGQNVTFRCDPISEHNRLYWYRQTLGQGPEFLTYFQNEAQLEKSRLLSDRFSAERPKGSFSTLEIQRTEQGDSAMYLCASSLMDGAGELYFGPGTRLTVT.

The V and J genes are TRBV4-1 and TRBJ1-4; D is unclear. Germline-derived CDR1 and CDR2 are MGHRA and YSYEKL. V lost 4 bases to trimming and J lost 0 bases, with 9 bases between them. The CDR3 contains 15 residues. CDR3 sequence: CASSPIDATNEKLFF. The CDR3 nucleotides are TGCGCCAGCAGCCCAATCGACGCAACTAATGAAAAACTGTTTTTT.

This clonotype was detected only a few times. The DNA of the CDR3 is TGCAGCGTTGGCAAAGACGGGGGGCCGAGGTCCTACGAGCAGTACTTC. Its protein product is CSVGKDGGPRSYEQYF. The V and J genes are TRBV29-1 and TRBJ2-7, with D possibly being TRBD2 (7 bases). Trimming cost V 4 bases and J 1 base, with 20 bases left between them. Germline V lookup: CDR1 SQVTM, CDR2 ANQGSEA. The CDR3 consists of 16 residues.

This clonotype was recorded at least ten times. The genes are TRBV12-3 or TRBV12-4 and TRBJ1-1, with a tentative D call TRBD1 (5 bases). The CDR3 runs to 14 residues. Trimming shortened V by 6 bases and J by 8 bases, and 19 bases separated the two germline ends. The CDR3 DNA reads TGTGCCAGCAGCCTCCAACGACAGCGGCACGAAGCTTTCTTT. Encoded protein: CASSLQRQRHEAFF.

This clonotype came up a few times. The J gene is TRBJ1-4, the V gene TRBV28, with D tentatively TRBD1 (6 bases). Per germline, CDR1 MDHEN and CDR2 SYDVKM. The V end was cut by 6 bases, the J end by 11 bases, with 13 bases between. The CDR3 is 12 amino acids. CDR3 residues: CASSLPQGKLFF. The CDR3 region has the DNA TGTGCCAGCAGCCTTCCCCAGGGGAAACTGTTTTTT.

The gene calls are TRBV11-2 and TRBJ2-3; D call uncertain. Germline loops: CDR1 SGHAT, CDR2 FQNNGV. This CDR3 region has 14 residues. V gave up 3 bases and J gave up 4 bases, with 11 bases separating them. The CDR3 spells CASSFSQFADTQYF. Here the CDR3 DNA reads TGTGCCAGCAGCTTTAGCCAATTCGCAGATACGCAGTATTTT.

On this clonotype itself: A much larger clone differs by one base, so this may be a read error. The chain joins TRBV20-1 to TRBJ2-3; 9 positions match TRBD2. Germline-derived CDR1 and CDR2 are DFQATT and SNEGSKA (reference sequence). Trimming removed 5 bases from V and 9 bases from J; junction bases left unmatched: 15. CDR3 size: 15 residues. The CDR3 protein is CSAPVAGVGWETQYF. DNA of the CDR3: TGCAGTGCTCCTGTAGCGGGAGTCGGGTGGGAAACGCAGTATTTT.

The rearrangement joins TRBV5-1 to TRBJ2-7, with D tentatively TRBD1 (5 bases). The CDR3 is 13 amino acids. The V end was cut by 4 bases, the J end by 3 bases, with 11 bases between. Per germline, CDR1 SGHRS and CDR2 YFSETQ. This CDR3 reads CASSADTGYEQYF. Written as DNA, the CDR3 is TGCGCCAGCAGCGCGGATACAGGCTACGAGCAGTACTTC.

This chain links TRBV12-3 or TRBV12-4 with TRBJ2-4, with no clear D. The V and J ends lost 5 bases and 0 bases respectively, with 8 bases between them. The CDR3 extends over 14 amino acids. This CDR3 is CASSPSLAKNIQYF. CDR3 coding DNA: TGTGCCAGCAGTCCATCCCTAGCCAAAAACATTCAGTACTTC.

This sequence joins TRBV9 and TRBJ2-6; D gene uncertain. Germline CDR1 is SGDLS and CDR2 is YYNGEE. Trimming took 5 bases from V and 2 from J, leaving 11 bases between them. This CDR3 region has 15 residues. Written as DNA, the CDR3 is TGTGCCAGCAGTTTCACCCCTACTGGGGCCAACGTCCTGACTTTC. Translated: CASSFTPTGANVLTF.

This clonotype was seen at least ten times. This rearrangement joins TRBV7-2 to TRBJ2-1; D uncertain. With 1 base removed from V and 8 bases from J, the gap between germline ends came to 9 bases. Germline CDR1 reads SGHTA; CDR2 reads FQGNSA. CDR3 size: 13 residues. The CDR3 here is CASSLVSRDEQFF. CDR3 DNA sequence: TGTGCCAGCAGCTTAGTCAGCCGCGATGAGCAGTTCTTC. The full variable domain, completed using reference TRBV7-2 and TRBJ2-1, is GAGVSQSPSNKVTEKGKDVELRCDPISGHTALYWYRQSLGQGLEFLIYFQGNSAPDKSGLPSDRFSAERTGGSVSTLTIQRTQQEDSAVYLCASSLVSRDEQFFGPGTRLTVL.

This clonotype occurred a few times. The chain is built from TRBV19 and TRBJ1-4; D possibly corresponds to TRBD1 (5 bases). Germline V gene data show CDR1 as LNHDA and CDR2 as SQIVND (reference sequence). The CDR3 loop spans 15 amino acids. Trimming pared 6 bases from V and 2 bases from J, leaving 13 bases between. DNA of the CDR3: TGTGCCAGTAGCACCCCAGGGAAGACTAATGAAAAACTGTTTTTT. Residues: CASSTPGKTNEKLFF.

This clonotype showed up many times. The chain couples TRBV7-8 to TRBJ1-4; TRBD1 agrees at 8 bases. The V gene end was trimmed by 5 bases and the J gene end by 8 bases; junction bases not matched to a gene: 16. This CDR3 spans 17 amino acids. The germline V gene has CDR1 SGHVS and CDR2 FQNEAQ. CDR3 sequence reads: CASSARDRRLIGEKLFF. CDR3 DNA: TGTGCCAGCAGCGCCAGGGACAGGAGGCTAATAGGCGAAAAACTGTTTTTT.

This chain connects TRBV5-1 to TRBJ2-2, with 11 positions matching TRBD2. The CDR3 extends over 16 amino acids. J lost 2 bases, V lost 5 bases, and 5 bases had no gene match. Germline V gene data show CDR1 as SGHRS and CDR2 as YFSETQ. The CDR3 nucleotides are TGCGCCAGCAGAACCACTAGCGGGGGTAACACCGGGGAGCTGTTTTTT. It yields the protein CASRTTSGGNTGELFF.

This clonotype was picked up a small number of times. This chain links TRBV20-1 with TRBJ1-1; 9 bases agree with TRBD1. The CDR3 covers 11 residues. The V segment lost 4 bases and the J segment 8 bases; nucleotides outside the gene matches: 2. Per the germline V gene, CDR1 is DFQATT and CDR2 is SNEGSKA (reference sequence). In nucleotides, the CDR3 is TGCAGTGCTACAGGGACAGGGGAAGCTTTCTTT. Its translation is CSATGTGEAFF.

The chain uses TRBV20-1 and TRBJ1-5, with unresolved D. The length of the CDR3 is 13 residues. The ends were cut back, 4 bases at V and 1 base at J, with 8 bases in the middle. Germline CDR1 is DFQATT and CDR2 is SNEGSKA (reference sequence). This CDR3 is CSAKLGSNQPQHF. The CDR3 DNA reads TGCAGTGCTAAATTGGGGAGCAATCAGCCCCAGCATTTT.

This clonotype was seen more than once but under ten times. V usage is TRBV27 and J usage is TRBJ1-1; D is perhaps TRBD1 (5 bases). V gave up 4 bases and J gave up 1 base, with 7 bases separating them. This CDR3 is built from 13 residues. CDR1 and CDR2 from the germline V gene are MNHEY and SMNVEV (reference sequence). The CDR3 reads CASSWGRNTEAFF. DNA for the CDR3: TGTGCCAGCAGTTGGGGGAGGAACACTGAAGCTTTCTTT.

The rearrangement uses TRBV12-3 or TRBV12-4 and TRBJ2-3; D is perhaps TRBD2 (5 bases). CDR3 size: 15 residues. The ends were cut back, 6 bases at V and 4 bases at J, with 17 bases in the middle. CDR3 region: CASRPAMDSSDTQYF. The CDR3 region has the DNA TGTGCCAGCAGACCGGCTATGGACTCTTCAGATACGCAGTATTTT.

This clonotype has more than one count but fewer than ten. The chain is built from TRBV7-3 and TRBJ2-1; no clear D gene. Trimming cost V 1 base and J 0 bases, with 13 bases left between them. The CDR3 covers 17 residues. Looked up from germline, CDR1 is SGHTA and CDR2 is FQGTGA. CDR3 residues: CASSLRALTGSYNEQFF. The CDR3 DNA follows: TGTGCCAGCAGCTTAAGGGCCCTAACCGGCTCCTACAATGAGCAGTTCTTC.

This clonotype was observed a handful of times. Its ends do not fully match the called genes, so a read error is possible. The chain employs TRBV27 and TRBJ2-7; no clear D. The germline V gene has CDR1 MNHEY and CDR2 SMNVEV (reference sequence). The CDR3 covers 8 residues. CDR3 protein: CAGSGRYF. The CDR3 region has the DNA TGTGCCGGCAGTGGACGGTACTTC.